This TCR beta chain was recovered during a study of blood T cell repertoires in COVID-19. Study context: From the United States, Italy and Spain came samples of acute and convalescent COVID-19. T cells, B-cell-depleted T cells, or PBMCs supplied cDNA or gDNA.

This clone was recorded a few times. Trimming removed 2 bases at V and 0 bases at J, with 4 bases between. The CDR3 length is 13 residues. CDR1 is LNHDA, CDR2 SQIVND, per germline (reference sequence). Authors' analysis steps: Reference gene primer amplification in the assay estimated nucleated cell counts. The data were produced by immunoSEQ multiplex PCR, yet TCRdb's version contains in-frame clones alone and is incomplete. The D gene and trimming were derived from the DNA, and the V and J assignments and clone size from that table. The table has around 120,000 clones, approximately 90% seen once; the top ten hold 7.7%.

The V gene is TRBV19, the J gene TRBJ1-1; D is undetermined. This clonotype was sampled from a human donor in a cohort sampled during active COVID-19. The specimen was peripheral blood. The CDR3 DNA is TGTGCCAGTAGTATACAGTTGAACACTGAAGCTTTCTTT. It encodes CASSIQLNTEAFF.